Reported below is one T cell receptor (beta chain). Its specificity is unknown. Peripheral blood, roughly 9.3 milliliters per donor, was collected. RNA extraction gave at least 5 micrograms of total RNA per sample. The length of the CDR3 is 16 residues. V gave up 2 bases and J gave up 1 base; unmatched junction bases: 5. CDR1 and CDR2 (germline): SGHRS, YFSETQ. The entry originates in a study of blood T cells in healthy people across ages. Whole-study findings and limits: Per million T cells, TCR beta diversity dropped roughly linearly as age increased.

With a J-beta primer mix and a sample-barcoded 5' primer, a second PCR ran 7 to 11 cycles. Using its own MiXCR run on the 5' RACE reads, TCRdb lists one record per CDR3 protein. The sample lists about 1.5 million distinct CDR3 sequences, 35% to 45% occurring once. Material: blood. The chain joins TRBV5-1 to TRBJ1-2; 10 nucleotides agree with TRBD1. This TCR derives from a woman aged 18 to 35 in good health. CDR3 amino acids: CASSFRGTGDNYGYTF. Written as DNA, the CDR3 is TGCGCCAGCAGCTTCAGAGGGACAGGGGATAACTATGGCTACACCTTC.